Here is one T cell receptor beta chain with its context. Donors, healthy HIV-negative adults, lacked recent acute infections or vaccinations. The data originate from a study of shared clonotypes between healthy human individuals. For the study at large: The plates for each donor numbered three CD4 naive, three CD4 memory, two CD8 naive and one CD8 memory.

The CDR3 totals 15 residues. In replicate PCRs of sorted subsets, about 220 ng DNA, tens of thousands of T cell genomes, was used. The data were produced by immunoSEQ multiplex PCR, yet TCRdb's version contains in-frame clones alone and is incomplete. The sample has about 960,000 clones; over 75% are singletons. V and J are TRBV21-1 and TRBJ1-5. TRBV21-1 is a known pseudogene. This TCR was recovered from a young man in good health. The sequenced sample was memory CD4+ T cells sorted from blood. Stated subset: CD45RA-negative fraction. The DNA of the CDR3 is TGTGCCAGCAGCAAAGGGGTCCGGGGATGGCAGCCCCAGCATTTT. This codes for CASSKGVRGWQPQHF.